The entry below gives a single TCR beta chain sequence along with its context. Source study methods: Scientists estimated how many nucleated cells there were by amplifying reference gene primers. TCRdb's copy holds only in-frame clones and misses some; the assay was immunoSEQ multiplex PCR. V, J and clone size derive from that table, while D and trimming were established from the DNA sequence. The sample holds roughly 37,000 clones, roughly 73% seen once. This sample was taken from a study of blood T cell repertoires in COVID-19. Study as a whole: Donors in the United States, Italy and Spain gave samples during acute or convalescent COVID-19. T cells, B-cell-depleted T cells, or PBMCs supplied cDNA or gDNA.

The V end was cut by 5 bases, the J end by 8 bases, with 15 bases between. Germline V CDR1 and CDR2: KGHDR, SFDVKD. This CDR3 has 14 residues. The clonotype was recovered from a man in his 60s with acute or convalescent COVID-19. The sequencing input was peripheral blood. This rearrangement joins TRBV24-1 to TRBJ2-1, with D perhaps TRBD2 (6 bases). DNA for the CDR3: TGTGCCACCAGTGCCGGAGGGCTAAGGGATGAGCAGTTCTTC. Translating it yields CATSAGGLRDEQFF.